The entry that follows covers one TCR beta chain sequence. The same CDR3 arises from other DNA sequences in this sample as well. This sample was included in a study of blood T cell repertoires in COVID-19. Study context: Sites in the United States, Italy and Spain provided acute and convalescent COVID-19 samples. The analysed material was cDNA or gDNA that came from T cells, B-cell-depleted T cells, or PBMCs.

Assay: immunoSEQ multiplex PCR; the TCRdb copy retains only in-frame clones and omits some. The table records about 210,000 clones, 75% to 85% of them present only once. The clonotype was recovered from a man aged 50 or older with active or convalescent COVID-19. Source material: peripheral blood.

The DNA for the CDR3 is TGTGCCAGCAGCTCCCGACAGGGGGGTGAAGCTTTCTTT. Encoded protein: CASSSRQGGEAFF. This chain links TRBV7-2 with TRBJ1-1; the match to TRBD1 covers 9 bases. CDR1 and CDR2 from the germline V gene are SGHTA and FQGNSA. J was trimmed by 7 bases and V by 4 bases; bases with no gene match: 4. The CDR3 contains 13 residues.